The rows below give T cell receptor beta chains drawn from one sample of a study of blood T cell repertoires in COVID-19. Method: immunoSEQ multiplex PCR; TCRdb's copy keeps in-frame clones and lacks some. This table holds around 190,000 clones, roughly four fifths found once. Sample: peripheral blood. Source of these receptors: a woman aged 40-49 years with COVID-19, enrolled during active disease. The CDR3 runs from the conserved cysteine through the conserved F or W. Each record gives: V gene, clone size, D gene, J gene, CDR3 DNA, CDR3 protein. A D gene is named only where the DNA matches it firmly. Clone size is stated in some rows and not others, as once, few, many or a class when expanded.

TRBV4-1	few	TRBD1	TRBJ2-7	TGCGCCAGCAGCCACGGGACAGGGAGCGAGCAGTACTTC	CASSHGTGSEQYF
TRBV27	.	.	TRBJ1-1	TGTGCCAGCAGTTCCAGAGACAGGTCCAACACTGAAGCTTTCTTT	CASSSRDRSNTEAFF
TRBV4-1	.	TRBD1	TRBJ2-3	TGCGCCAGCAGCCAAGATCTCGTGCCAGCAGGGGGCTTTGATACGCAGTATTTT	CASSQDLVPAGGFDTQYF
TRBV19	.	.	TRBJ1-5	TGTGCCAGTAGTATGGCAGGGCTTAGGCAGCCCCAGCATTTT	CASSMAGLRQPQHF
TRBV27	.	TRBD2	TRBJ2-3	TGTGCCAGCAGTCTAGCGGTTAGCGATACGCAGTATTTT	CASSLAVSDTQYF
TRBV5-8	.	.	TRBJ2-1	TGTGCCAGCAGCTTGAGTAGTTGGTGGTCGGGTTACAATGAGCAGTTCTTC	CASSLSSWWSGYNEQFF
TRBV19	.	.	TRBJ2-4	TGTGCCAGTAGTACCCTCCTCGGGGGAGCCAAAAACATTCAGTACTTC	CASSTLLGGAKNIQYF
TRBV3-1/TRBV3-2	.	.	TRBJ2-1	TGTGCCAGCAGTCTGTCCAGAGCGGCCTACAATGAGCAGTTCTTC	CASSLSRAAYNEQFF
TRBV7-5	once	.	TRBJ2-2	TGTGTCAGAAGCCGCCCGAACAGAGTTACCGGGGAGCTGTTTTTT	CVRSRPNRVTGELFF
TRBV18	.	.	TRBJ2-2	TGTGCCAGCTCAGCGCCGGGACAAGTTAACACCGGGGAGCTGTTTTTT	CASSAPGQVNTGELFF
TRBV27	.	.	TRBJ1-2	TGTGCCAGCAGTTTCAGGCAGGACTTCGCTAACTATGGCTACACCTTC	CASSFRQDFANYGYTF
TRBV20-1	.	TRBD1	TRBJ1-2	TGCAGTGCTAGTCGGGGACAGCCCTATGGCTACACCTTC	CSASRGQPYGYTF
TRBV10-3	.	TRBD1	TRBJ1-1	TGTGCCACGGGACAGGGGGTAAACACTGAAGCTTTCTTT	CATGQGVNTEAFF
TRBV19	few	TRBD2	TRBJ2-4	TGTGCCAGTAGTGGGACTACGAACATTCAGTACTTC	CASSGTTNIQYF
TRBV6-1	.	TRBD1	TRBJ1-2	TGTGCCAGCAGTGACGACAGGGGGGGCAGTGGCTACACCTTC	CASSDDRGGSGYTF
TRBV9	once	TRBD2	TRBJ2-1	TGTGCCAGCACTAGCGGGGGGGCCGGCGATGAGCAGTTCTTC	CASTSGGAGDEQFF
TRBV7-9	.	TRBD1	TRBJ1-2	TGTGCCAGCAGCACCCCCTTGCAGGGGGAAGACTATGGCTACACCTTC	CASSTPLQGEDYGYTF
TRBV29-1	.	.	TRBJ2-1	TGCAGCGTTGTGGGGGACAACTCCTACAATGAGCAGTTCTTC	CSVVGDNSYNEQFF
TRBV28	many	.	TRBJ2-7	TGTGCCAGCAGTTCGGTCGGGGTCTACGAGCAGTACTTC	CASSSVGVYEQYF
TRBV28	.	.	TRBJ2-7	TGTGCCAGCAGTTTAAGCTTTTACGAGCAGTACTTC	CASSLSFYEQYF
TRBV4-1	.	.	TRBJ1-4	TGCGCCAGCAGCCAGTACGGGACATCAGAAAAACTGTTTTTT	CASSQYGTSEKLFF
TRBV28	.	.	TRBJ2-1	TGTGCCAGCAGTTTAGTTCGTAATGAGCAGTTCTTC	CASSLVRNEQFF
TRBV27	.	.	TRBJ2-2	TGTGCCAGCAGCTTCGGGTCGGGGAGACCGAACACCGGGGAGCTGTTTTTT	CASSFGSGRPNTGELFF
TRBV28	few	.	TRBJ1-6	TGTGCCAGCAGCGATAGGAGCTCCTATAATTCACCCCTCCACTTT	CASSDRSSYNSPLHF
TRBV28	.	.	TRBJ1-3	TGTGCCAGCAGTCTACGATACCCCTCGAGCTCTGGAAACACCATATATTTT	CASSLRYPSSSGNTIYF